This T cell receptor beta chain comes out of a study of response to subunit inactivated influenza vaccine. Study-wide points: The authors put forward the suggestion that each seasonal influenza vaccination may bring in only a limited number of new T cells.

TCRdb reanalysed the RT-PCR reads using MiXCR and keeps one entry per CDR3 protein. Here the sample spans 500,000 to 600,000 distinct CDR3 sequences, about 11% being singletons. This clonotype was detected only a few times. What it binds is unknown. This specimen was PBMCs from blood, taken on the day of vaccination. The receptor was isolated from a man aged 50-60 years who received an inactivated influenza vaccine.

CDR3 nucleotides: TGTGCCACCAGCTCGGGCGGGCAGGGTTCAGATACGCAGTATTTT. This codes for CATSSGGQGSDTQYF. The rearrangement links TRBV15 to TRBJ2-3, with D possibly called TRBD1 or TRBD2 (5 bases each). Germline V gene data show CDR1 as LNHNV and CDR2 as YYDKDF (reference sequence). Trimming cost V 5 bases and J 4 bases, with 16 bases left between them. CDR3 length: 15 amino acids.